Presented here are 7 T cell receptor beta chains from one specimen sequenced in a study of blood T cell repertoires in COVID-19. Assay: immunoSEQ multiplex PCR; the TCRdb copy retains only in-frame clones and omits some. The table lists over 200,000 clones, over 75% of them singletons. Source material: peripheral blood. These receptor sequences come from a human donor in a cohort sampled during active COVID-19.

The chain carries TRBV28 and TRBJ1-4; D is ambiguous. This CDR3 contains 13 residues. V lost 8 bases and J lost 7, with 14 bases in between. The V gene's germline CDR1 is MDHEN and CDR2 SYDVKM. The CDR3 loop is CASARGRREKLFF. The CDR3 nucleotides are TGTGCCAGCGCCCGAGGGAGGCGTGAAAAACTGTTTTTT.

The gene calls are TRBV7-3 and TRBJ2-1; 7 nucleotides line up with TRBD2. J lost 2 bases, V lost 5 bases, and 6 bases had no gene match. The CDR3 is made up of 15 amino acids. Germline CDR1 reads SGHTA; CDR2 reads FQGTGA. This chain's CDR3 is CASSPVAGAYNEQFF. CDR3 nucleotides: TGTGCCAGCAGCCCCGTGGCGGGGGCCTACAATGAGCAGTTCTTC.

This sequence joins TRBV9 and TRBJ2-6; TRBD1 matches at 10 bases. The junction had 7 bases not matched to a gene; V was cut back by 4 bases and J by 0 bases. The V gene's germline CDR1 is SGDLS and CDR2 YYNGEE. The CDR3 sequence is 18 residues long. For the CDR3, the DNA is TGTGCCAGCAGCCCCGGGACAGGGGTCCACTCTGGGGCCAACGTCCTGACTTTC. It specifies CASSPGTGVHSGANVLTF.

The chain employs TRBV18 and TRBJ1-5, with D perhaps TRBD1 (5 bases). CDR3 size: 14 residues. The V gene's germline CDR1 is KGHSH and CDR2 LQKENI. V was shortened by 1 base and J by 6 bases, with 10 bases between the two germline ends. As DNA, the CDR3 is TGTGCCAGCTCACCACGGGGGGTCGGTCAGCCCCAGCATTTT. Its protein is CASSPRGVGQPQHF. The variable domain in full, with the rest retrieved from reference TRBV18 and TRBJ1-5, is NAGVMQNPRHLVRRRGQEARLRCSPMKGHSHVYWYRQLPEEGLKFMVYLQKENIIDESGMPKERFSAEFPKEGPSILRIQQVVRGDSAAYFCASSPRGVGQPQHFGDGTRLSIL.

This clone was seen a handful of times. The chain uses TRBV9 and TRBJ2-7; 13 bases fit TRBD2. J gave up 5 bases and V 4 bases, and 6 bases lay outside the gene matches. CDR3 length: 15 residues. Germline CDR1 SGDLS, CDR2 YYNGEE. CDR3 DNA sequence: TGTGCCAGCAGCTCCGGACTAGCGGGAGTCCACGAGCAGTACTTC. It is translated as CASSSGLAGVHEQYF.

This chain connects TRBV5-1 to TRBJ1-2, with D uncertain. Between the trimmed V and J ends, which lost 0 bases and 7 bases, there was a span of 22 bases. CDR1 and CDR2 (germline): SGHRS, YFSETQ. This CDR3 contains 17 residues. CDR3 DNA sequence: TGCGCCAGCAGCTTGGAAGCGGTCAAGGAGGGCCGTGGTGGCTACACCTTC. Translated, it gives CASSLEAVKEGRGGYTF. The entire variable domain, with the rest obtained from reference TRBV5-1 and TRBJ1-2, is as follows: KAGVTQTPRYLIKTRGQQVTLSCSPISGHRSVSWYQQTPGQGLQFLFEYFSETQRNKGNFPGRFSGRQFSNSRSEMNVSTLELGDSALYLCASSLEAVKEGRGGYTFGSGTRLTVV.

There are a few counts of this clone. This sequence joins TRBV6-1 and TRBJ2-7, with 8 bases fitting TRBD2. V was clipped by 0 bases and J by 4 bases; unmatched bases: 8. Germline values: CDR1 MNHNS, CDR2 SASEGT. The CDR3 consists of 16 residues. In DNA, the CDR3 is TGTGCCAGCAGTGAAGCGTATGAAGCGGGAGTGTACGAGCAGTACTTC. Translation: CASSEAYEAGVYEQYF.